The next 26 T cell receptor beta chains were all read from a single sample in a study of a mutant IDH1 vaccine in newly diagnosed glioma. Time point here: baseline, week 1 (first vaccination visit). Treatment noted: pre-vaccination baseline after standard-of-care therapy. Produced via immunoSEQ multiplex PCR; TCRdb's table is partial and in-frame only. The repertoire has tens of thousands of clones, around 86% of them found once; the top ten carry roughly 2.6%. The sequences come from PBMCs, collected from a glioma patient treated with radiotherapy, temozolomide or both. The receptors here all came from a man between 25 and 39 years old with glioma.

The chain joins TRBV2 to TRBJ1-4; 7 bases line up with TRBD1. Germline lookup yields CDR1 SNHLY and CDR2 FYNNEI. The junction had 5 bases not matched to a gene; V was cut back by 5 bases and J by 5 bases. CDR3 length: 14 residues. The CDR3 coding sequence is TGTGCCAGCAGTCCGACAGGGTGGAATGAAAAACTGTTTTTT. This sequence encodes CASSPTGWNEKLFF.

The V gene is TRBV4-2, the J gene TRBJ2-1; 7 bases are a match to TRBD1. Per the germline V gene, CDR1 is LGHNA and CDR2 is YNFKEQ. V shed 1 base and J 1 base; nucleotides not matched to a gene: 1. The CDR3 is 15 residues long. Here the CDR3 DNA reads TGTGCCAGCAGCCAAGGACAGGGATCCTACAATGAGCAGTTCTTC. This gives the protein CASSQGQGSYNEQFF.

In this sample, this clone turned up a few times. The chain couples TRBV5-1 to TRBJ1-1, with D uncertain. Trimming removed 0 bases from V and 1 base from J, with 10 bases in between. Germline V CDR1 and CDR2: SGHRS, YFSETQ. The CDR3 runs 15 residues. The CDR3 DNA reads TGCGCCAGCAGCTTGGACCCGTCGGGGAACACTGAAGCTTTCTTT. As protein: CASSLDPSGNTEAFF.

The rearrangement uses TRBV4-1 and TRBJ1-6; a possible D gene is TRBD1 (5 bases). The CDR3 loop spans 15 amino acids. Trimming left V 1 base short and J 11 bases short, with 15 bases between. Germline CDR1 MGHRA, CDR2 YSYEKL. The CDR3 DNA sequence: TGCGCCAGCAGCCAAGTACCAGATCGGGGGACACCCCTCCACTTT. This translates into CASSQVPDRGTPLHF.

V usage is TRBV4-1 and J usage is TRBJ1-2; the match to TRBD1 covers 8 bases. Germline trimming cut 0 bases from V and 0 bases from J; bases unmatched to any gene: 3. The germline V gene has CDR1 MGHRA and CDR2 YSYEKL. The CDR3 has 16 amino acids. The CDR3 here is CASSQDLQGANYGYTF. The DNA for the CDR3 is TGCGCCAGCAGCCAAGATTTACAGGGGGCTAACTATGGCTACACCTTC.

V is TRBV5-8 and J is TRBJ1-2; D may be TRBD1 (6 bases). Germline CDR1 and CDR2: SGHTS and YDEGEE. The CDR3 is made up of 13 amino acids. Trimming shortened V by 1 base and J by 13 bases, and 17 bases separated the two germline ends. The CDR3 spells CASSLLAGERATF. Here the CDR3 DNA reads TGTGCCAGCAGCTTGTTGGCAGGGGAGCGGGCCACCTTC.

This rearrangement joins TRBV6-6 to TRBJ2-1; D is unclear. Trimming pared 4 bases from V and 6 bases from J, leaving 13 bases between. Germline V gives CDR1 MNHNY, CDR2 SVGAGI (reference sequence). CDR3 length: 14 residues. CDR3 residues: CASSWGAEVNEQFF. CDR3 nucleotide sequence: TGTGCCAGCAGTTGGGGTGCTGAGGTCAATGAGCAGTTCTTC.

V gene TRBV11-2 combines with J gene TRBJ2-1; D may be TRBD1 (5 bases). The CDR3 contains 16 residues. V lost 0 bases, J lost 5 bases, and 14 bases lay in between. The germline V gene has CDR1 SGHAT and CDR2 FQNNGV. CDR3 in amino acids: CASSLEGVGQNNEQFF. CDR3 coding DNA: TGTGCCAGCAGCTTAGAAGGGGTGGGCCAGAACAATGAGCAGTTCTTC.

The rearrangement joins TRBV5-6 to TRBJ2-1, with a possible D match to TRBD1 (5 bases). Deletions cut 5 bases from V and 2 bases from J, with 11 bases between. From germline, CDR1 is SGHDT and CDR2 YYEEEE. The CDR3 sequence is 14 residues long. The CDR3 DNA sequence: TGTGCCAGCAGTTCCCCAGGGACCTACAATGAGCAGTTCTTC. This gives the protein CASSSPGTYNEQFF. The variable domain in full, completed from reference TRBV5-6 and TRBJ2-1, reads DAGVTQSPTHLIKTRGQQVTLRCSPKSGHDTVSWYQQALGQGPQFIFQYYEEEERQRGNFPDRFSGHQFPNYSSELNVNALLLGDSALYLCASSSPGTYNEQFFGPGTRLTVL.

CDR3 bases: TGTGCCAGTAGTGGACAGCCTTTATCACCCCTCCACTTT. Translating it yields CASSGQPLSPLHF. V gene TRBV19 combines with J gene TRBJ1-6; possible D gene TRBD1, 6 bases. CDR1 is LNHDA, CDR2 SQIVND, per germline (reference sequence). The length of the CDR3 is 13 residues. Trimming stripped 5 bases from V and 10 bases from J, with 12 bases between.

The chain uses TRBV4-2 and TRBJ1-4; D is undetermined. Germline V gives CDR1 LGHNA, CDR2 YNFKEQ. V shed 4 bases and J shed 5 bases, with 8 bases lying between them. The CDR3 length is 13 residues. CDR3 residues: CASSPRENEKLFF. The CDR3 DNA is TGTGCCAGCAGCCCGCGCGAGAATGAAAAACTGTTTTTT.

This chain uses TRBV6-1 with TRBJ2-7; TRBD2 matches 13 bases. With 7 bases clipped from V and 6 bases from J, the junction kept 9 bases outside the gene matches. The CDR3 runs to 15 residues. Per the germline V gene, CDR1 is MNHNS and CDR2 is SASEGT. This CDR3 is CASILTSGGYGEQYF. The CDR3 nucleotides read TGTGCCAGCATCCTGACTAGCGGGGGGTACGGCGAGCAGTACTTC.

J is TRBJ2-5 and V is TRBV4-2; 8 nucleotides match TRBD2. CDR1 is LGHNA, CDR2 YNFKEQ, per germline. The CDR3 spans 13 residues. V lost 3 bases and J lost 5; bases outside the gene matches: 2. CDR3 nucleotide sequence: TGTGCCAGCAGCCATGGCGGGGGGGAGACCCAGTACTTC. It codes for CASSHGGGETQYF.

This clone came up a few times. The chain is built from TRBV6-4 and TRBJ2-3; the match to TRBD2 covers 9 bases. Germline-derived CDR1 and CDR2 are MRHNA and SNTAGT. The CDR3 is 14 residues long. The junction had 2 bases not matched to a gene; V was cut back by 3 bases and J by 4 bases. CDR3 sequence (DNA): TGTGCCAGCAGTGAGGGACTAGCCGCAGATACGCAGTATTTT. Amino acids: CASSEGLAADTQYF.

CDR3 region: CASRPDRDRNHGYTF. The CDR3 DNA reads TGTGCCAGCAGACCCGACCGGGACAGGAATCATGGCTACACCTTC. J is TRBJ1-2 and V is TRBV6-4, with TRBD1 matching over 8 bases. The CDR3 is made up of 15 amino acids. V was clipped by 6 bases and J by 6 bases; unmatched bases: 12. The germline V gene encodes CDR1 MRHNA and CDR2 SNTAGT.

This chain links TRBV7-9 with TRBJ2-2; the D is unclear. Trimming stripped 1 base from V and 2 bases from J, with 11 bases between. CDR3 length: 16 residues. Germline V CDR1 and CDR2: SEHNR, FQNEAQ (reference sequence). CDR3 sequence: CASSLVTSPNTGELFF. The DNA for the CDR3 is TGTGCCAGCAGCTTAGTCACCTCCCCTAACACCGGGGAGCTGTTTTTT.

The chain combines TRBV7-2 with TRBJ2-5, with no clear D. The CDR3 has 14 amino acids. Trimming stripped 6 bases from V and 0 bases from J, with 11 bases between. Germline lookup yields CDR1 SGHTA and CDR2 FQGNSA. The CDR3 DNA follows: TGTGCCAGCAGATGGACCGCGTACCAAGAGACCCAGTACTTC. It translates to CASRWTAYQETQYF.

The chain links TRBV7-8 to TRBJ2-5, with 11 positions matching TRBD2. The V gene end was trimmed by 2 bases and the J gene end by 5 bases; junction bases not matched to a gene: 4. There are 15 residues in the CDR3. CDR1 and CDR2 from the germline V gene are SGHVS and FQNEAQ. The CDR3 reads CASSLSSGGRETQYF. Written as DNA, the CDR3 is TGTGCCAGCAGCTTATCTAGCGGGGGGCGGGAGACCCAGTACTTC. The full variable domain, its missing parts supplied by reference TRBV7-8 and TRBJ2-5, is GAGVSQSPRYKVAKRGQDVALRCDPISGHVSLFWYQQALGQGPEFLTYFQNEAQLDKSGLPSDRFFAERPEGSVSTLKIQRTQQEDSAVYLCASSLSSGGRETQYFGPGTRLLVL.

The gene calls are TRBV7-8 and TRBJ1-5; 7 nucleotides match TRBD1. Germline trimming cut 6 bases from V and 4 bases from J; bases unmatched to any gene: 6. The CDR3 contains 14 residues. In germline, CDR1 is SGHVS, CDR2 FQNEAQ. CDR3 sequence: CASRPDRANQPQHF. The CDR3 DNA sequence: TGTGCCAGCAGACCCGACAGGGCGAATCAGCCCCAGCATTTT.

This clone was seen only a few times. This sequence joins TRBV7-9 and TRBJ2-7; D may correspond to TRBD1 or TRBD2 (5 bases each). Trimming took off 10 bases at V and 1 base at J, with 20 bases between the two ends. This CDR3 is built from 15 residues. Per germline, CDR1 SEHNR and CDR2 FQNEAQ (reference sequence). The CDR3 protein is CAIHPGTENSYEQYF. As DNA, the CDR3 is TGTGCCATCCACCCCGGGACGGAAAATTCCTACGAGCAGTACTTC. Complete variable domain (other parts from reference TRBV7-9 and TRBJ2-7): DTGVSQNPRHKITKRGQNVTFRCDPISEHNRLYWYRQTLGQGPEFLTYFQNEAQLEKSRLLSDRFSAERPKGSFSTLEIQRTEQGDSAMYLCAIHPGTENSYEQYFGPGTRLTVT.

The rearrangement links TRBV19 to TRBJ2-1; the D is unclear. V lost 6 bases and J lost 4, with 13 bases in between. CDR1 LNHDA and CDR2 SQIVND come from the germline V gene (reference sequence). The CDR3 loop spans 14 amino acids. This CDR3 reads CASSRYQNYNEQFF. The DNA of the CDR3 is TGTGCCAGTAGCCGTTACCAGAATTACAATGAGCAGTTCTTC.

The gene calls are TRBV27 and TRBJ2-7, with 7 bases matching TRBD1. Germline-derived CDR1 and CDR2 are MNHEY and SMNVEV (reference sequence). The CDR3 loop spans 16 amino acids. Germline trimming cut 6 bases from V and 0 bases from J; bases unmatched to any gene: 11. The DNA of the CDR3 is TGTGCCAGCAGATGGGGCCCAACAGGGGCCTCCTACGAGCAGTACTTC. Translating gives CASRWGPTGASYEQYF.

The chain's CDR3 is CASSPGTGGEQYF. The CDR3 DNA is TGCGCCAGCAGCCCGGGGACAGGCGGCGAGCAGTACTTC. The chain is built from TRBV4-1 and TRBJ2-7, with 8 bases matching TRBD1. The length of the CDR3 is 13 residues. Germline assignment: CDR1 MGHRA and CDR2 YSYEKL. V lost 4 bases and J lost 6; bases outside the gene matches: 5.

This chain connects TRBV4-2 to TRBJ2-5; 11 bases line up with TRBD2. The last part of the DNA fits TRBJ2-7 better; the J call may be wrong. The length of the CDR3 is 16 residues. Germline CDR1 is LGHNA and CDR2 is YNFKEQ. CDR3 sequence reads: CASSQVPGLADYEQYF. The CDR3 region has the DNA TGTGCCAGCAGCCAAGTCCCGGGACTAGCGGACTACGAGCAGTACTTC.

V usage is TRBV5-4 and J usage is TRBJ1-5, with a possible D match to TRBD1 (6 bases). Trimming removed 3 bases at V and 4 bases at J, with 17 bases between. CDR3 length: 16 amino acids. Germline values: CDR1 SGHNT, CDR2 YYREEE (reference sequence). The CDR3 spells CASSSLGGGLNQPQHF. The CDR3 coding sequence is TGTGCCAGCAGCTCCCTCGGGGGGGGCCTTAATCAGCCCCAGCATTTT.

This clone has a handful of counts. V is TRBV7-9 and J is TRBJ2-2, with D possibly TRBD2 on 5 matching bases. The CDR3 is 12 residues long. V lost 5 bases and J lost 7, with 8 bases in between. The germline V gene has CDR1 SEHNR and CDR2 FQNEAQ (reference sequence). CDR3 DNA: TGTGCCAGCAGCAGAGGGAGCGGGGAGCTGTTTTTT. Its translation: CASSRGSGELFF.